Presented here are 9 T cell receptor beta chains from one specimen sequenced in a study of human CD8 memory T cell subsets. CCR7+ PD-1+ TIGIT+ early memory CD8+ cells with dysfunctional traits were TPEX. TCR beta libraries were made by UMI-labeled 5' RACE. For each CDR3 protein, TCRdb gives one entry from its re-call of the 5' RACE reads, without DNA. Seen in this sample are about 10,000 distinct CDR3 sequences; the ten most common clones hold around 20%. The specimen sequenced was CD8+ T cells from PBMCs. All receptors derive from a human donor in good health.

Considering frequency, this clonotype is medium-sized. This chain links TRBV5-6 with TRBJ1-2. Per germline, CDR1 SGHDT and CDR2 YYEEEE. This CDR3 has 13 residues. CDR3 residues: CASSLGGYVNYTF.

CDR3 protein: CASSQGGRYQTQYF. The chain joins TRBV14 to TRBJ2-5; TCRdb's D gene call, TRBD2, goes unchecked for lack of DNA. This CDR3 is built from 14 residues. Germline CDR1 and CDR2: SGHDN and FVKESK. Full variable domain (remainder filled in from reference TRBV14 and TRBJ2-5): EAGVTQFPSHSVIEKGQTVTLRCDPISGHDNLYWYRRVMGKEIKFLLHFVKESKQDESGMPNNRFLAERTGGTYSTLKVQPAELEDSGVYFCASSQGGRYQTQYFGPGTRLLVL.

This rearrangement joins TRBV20-1 to TRBJ2-1; lacking DNA, the TRBD1 call made by TCRdb goes unchecked. Germline V gene lookup returns CDR1 DFQATT and CDR2 SNEGSKA (reference sequence). CDR3 size: 17 residues. CDR3: CSAESYDGQGSYNEQFF.

V usage is TRBV28 and J usage is TRBJ2-2; the D call from TCRdb, TRBD1, cannot be confirmed without DNA. Germline assignment: CDR1 MDHEN and CDR2 SYDVKM. The CDR3 covers 18 residues. The CDR3 protein is CATLNRDRGLLNTGELFF.

The chain links TRBV3-1 to TRBJ1-1; TCRdb calls TRBD1, which cannot be checked without DNA. The CDR3 is 15 residues long. In germline, CDR1 is LGHDT, CDR2 YNNKEL (reference sequence). The CDR3 loop is CASSQGLGANTEAFF.

By frequency, this clonotype is large (0.1 to 1%). This rearrangement joins TRBV5-5 to TRBJ2-2. This CDR3 contains 13 residues. The germline gives CDR1 SGHKS, CDR2 YYEKEE (reference sequence). The CDR3 is CASSLAFQGELFF.

The J gene is TRBJ2-2, the V gene TRBV28; the TCRdb call, TRBD2, lacks DNA for checking. Per the germline V gene, CDR1 is MDHEN and CDR2 is SYDVKM. The CDR3 runs to 15 residues. The CDR3 is CASRIAGEFTGELFF.

This chain joins TRBV7-9 and TRBJ2-7; TCRdb proposes TRBD1, but this gene call is untestable without DNA. Germline CDR1 reads SEHNR; CDR2 reads FQNEAQ (reference sequence). The CDR3 covers 13 residues. CDR3 sequence reads: CASSSNVGGEQYF.

This clonotype registers large by frequency. The chain employs TRBV29-1 and TRBJ2-7; checking the TCRdb D call of TRBD1 is not possible without DNA. The CDR3 loop spans 16 amino acids. Germline V gene data show CDR1 as SQVTM and CDR2 as ANQGSEA. This chain's CDR3 is CSVETPGGGLNYEQYF.